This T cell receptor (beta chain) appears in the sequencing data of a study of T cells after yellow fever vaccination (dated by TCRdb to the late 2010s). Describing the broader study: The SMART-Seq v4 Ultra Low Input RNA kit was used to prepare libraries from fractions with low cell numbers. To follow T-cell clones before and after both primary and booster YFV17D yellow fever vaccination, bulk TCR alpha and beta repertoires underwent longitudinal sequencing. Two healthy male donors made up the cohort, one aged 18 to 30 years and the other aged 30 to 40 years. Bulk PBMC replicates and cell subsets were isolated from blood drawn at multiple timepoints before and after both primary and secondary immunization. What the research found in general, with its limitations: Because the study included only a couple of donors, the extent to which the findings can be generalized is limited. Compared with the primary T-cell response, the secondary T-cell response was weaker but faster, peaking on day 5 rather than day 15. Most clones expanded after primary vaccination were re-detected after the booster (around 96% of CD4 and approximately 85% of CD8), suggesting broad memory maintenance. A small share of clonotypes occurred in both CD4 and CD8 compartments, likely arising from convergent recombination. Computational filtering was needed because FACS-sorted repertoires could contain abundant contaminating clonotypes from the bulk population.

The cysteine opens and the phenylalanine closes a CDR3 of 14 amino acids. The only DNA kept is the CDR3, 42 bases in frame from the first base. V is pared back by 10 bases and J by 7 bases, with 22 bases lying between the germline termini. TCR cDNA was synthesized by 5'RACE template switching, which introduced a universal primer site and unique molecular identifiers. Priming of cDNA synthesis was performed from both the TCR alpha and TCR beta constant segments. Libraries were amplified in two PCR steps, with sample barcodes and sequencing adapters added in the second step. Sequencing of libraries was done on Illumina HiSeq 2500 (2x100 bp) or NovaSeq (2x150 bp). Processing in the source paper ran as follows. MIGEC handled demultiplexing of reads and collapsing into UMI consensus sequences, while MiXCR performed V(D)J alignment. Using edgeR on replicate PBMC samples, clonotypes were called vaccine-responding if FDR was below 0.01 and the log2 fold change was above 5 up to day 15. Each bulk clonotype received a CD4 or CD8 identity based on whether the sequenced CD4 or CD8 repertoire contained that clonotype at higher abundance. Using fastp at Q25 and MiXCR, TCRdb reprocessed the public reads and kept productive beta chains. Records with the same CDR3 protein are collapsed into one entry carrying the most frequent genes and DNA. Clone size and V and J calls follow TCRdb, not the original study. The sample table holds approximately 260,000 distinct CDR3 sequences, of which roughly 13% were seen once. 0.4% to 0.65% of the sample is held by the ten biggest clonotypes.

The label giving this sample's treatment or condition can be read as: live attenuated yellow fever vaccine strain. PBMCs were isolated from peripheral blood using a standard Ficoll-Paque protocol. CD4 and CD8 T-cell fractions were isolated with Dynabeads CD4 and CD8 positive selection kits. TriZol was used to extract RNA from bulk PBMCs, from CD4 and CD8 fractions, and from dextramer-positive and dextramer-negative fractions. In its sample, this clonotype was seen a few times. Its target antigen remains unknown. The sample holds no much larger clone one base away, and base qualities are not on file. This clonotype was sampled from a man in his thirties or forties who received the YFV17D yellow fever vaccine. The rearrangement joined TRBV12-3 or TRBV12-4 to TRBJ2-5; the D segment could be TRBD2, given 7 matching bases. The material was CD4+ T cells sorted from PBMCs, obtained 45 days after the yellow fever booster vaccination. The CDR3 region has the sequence CATAVGGGRGTQYF. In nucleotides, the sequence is TGTGCCACCGCTGTTGGGGGCGGGAGAGGGACCCAGTACTTC.